This T cell receptor (beta chain) was found in a study of beta chain features in type 1 diabetes. Points on this clone: Its antigen is not identified.

Overall study results and limits: Within each of all four CD4+ subsets, Type 1 diabetes patients had TCRB CDR3s that were moderately but significantly shorter.

A CD45RO/CCR7/CD25/CD127/CD95/CD27 panel sorted naive, central memory, regulatory and stem cell-like memory CD4+ cells. Every bit of the isolated RNA underwent reverse transcription, so sequencing read expressed TCRB transcripts. Using immunoSEQ multiplex PCR, the repertoire was profiled, and TCRdb retains in-frame clones only, with some absent. The data contain a few hundred thousand clones, approximately 12% of them singletons. The CDR3 has 16 amino acids. In germline, CDR1 is LGHNA, CDR2 YNFKEQ. Unmatched junction bases numbered 5, after V lost 0 bases and J lost 2 bases. Sequenced material: naive CD4+ T cells from blood. This chain joins TRBV4-2 and TRBJ2-7, with 9 bases that match TRBD2. This clonotype was obtained from a woman under 30 with type 1 diabetes. CDR3 DNA: TGTGCCAGCAGCCAAGATCCTAGGACTAGCGCCTACGAGCAGTACTTC. It translates to CASSQDPRTSAYEQYF.